This TCR beta chain was observed in a study of CD8+ T cells in alopecia areata. The treatment here: oral pan-JAK inhibitor, 5-10 mg twice daily. Findings and limits, study-wide: Sequenced scalp T cells also include alphabeta T cells resident in normal skin. The study found tofacitinib significantly decreased scalp clonality and expanded CD8+ clones among the top 100.

Extraction of RNA preceded its reverse transcription into cDNA, which served as the sequencing template. Sequencing used immunoSEQ multiplex PCR; TCRdb keeps in-frame clones, though not all of them. The table shows over 100,000 clones, with more than 45% occurring only once. The CDR3 loop spans 15 amino acids. CDR1 and CDR2 (germline): SGDLS, YYNGEE. V dropped 3 bases and J dropped 1; count of bases not matched to a gene: 6. About this clone itself: The antigen remains undetermined.

This rearrangement joins TRBV9 to TRBJ2-5; 7 positions agree with TRBD2. The sequence was obtained from a human donor with alopecia areata. The sequences come from CD4+ T cells sorted from blood, collected at week 4, from a patient treated with tofacitinib. Here the CDR3 reads CASSGLAALQETQYF. The CDR3 coding sequence is TGTGCCAGCAGCGGGCTAGCGGCCCTCCAAGAGACCCAGTACTTC.